This T cell receptor (beta chain) was documented in a study of blood T cell repertoires in COVID-19. Study information: From T cells, B-cell-depleted T cells, or PBMCs came the material, which was cDNA or gDNA.

The V segment lost 5 bases and the J segment 10 bases; nucleotides outside the gene matches: 2. The germline V gene has CDR1 SEHNR and CDR2 FQNEAQ (reference sequence). The CDR3 loop spans 12 amino acids. TCRdb keeps only in-frame clones here, not all; method: immunoSEQ multiplex PCR. The data show some 200,000 clones, with 81% seen just once and just under 9% held by the top ten. The age range of participants was about 18 to 95 years, with residence in approximately 25 US areas. This clone showed up just once. V gene TRBV7-9 combines with J gene TRBJ2-1; 10 nucleotides match TRBD2. The sequenced material came from PBMCs or T cells enriched from blood (not recorded which). The source is a woman aged 50 to 60 with acute COVID-19. In DNA form, the CDR3 reads TGTGCCAGCAGCCCTAGCGGGGGAGAGCAGTTCTTC. It translates to CASSPSGGEQFF.